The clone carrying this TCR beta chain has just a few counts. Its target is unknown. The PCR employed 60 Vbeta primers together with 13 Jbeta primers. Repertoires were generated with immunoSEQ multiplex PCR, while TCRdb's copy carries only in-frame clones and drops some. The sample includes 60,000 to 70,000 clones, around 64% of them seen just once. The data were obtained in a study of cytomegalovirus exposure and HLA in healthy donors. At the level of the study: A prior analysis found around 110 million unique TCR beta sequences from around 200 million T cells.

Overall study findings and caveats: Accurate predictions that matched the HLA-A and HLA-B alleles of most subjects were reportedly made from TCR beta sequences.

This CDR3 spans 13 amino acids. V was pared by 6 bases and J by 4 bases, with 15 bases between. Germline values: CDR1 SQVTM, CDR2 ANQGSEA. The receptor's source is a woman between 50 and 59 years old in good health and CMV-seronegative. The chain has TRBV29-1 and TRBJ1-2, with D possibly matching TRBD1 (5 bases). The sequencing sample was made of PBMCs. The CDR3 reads CSVLTGGGYGYTF. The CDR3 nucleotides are TGCAGCGTCCTGACGGGGGGTGGCTATGGCTACACCTTC.